The clone carrying this TCR beta chain has ten or more counts. Its antigen remains unidentified. In TCRdb, the reads were re-called with MiXCR into one record per CDR3 protein. Altogether 200,000 to 250,000 distinct CDR3 sequences are present, approximately 7% being singletons, with the ten largest covering around 6.5%. The data were obtained in a study of T cell repertoires in cytomegalovirus infection. For the study at large: TCR beta signatures that were public indicated CMV infection and matching HLA type. Regarding the study as a whole: Carriage of CMV together with the relevant HLA was identifiable through cumulative public TCR beta family frequency. It was HLA-C-restricted CMV-specific TCR beta clonotypes that dominated the response ex vivo.

The CDR3 loop spans 15 amino acids. Germline CDR1 and CDR2: MDHEN and SYDVKM. V was clipped by 5 bases and J by 0 bases, with 11 bases between them. The specimen was PBMCs. The chain joins TRBV28 to TRBJ2-4, with a possible D match to TRBD1 (5 bases). The origin of this receptor is a human donor in good health (CMV status not recorded). Some clones in this sample may be carry-over from other donors' samples. In DNA form, the CDR3 reads TGTGCCAGCAGTCAGGGCGGCCAAGCCAAAAACATTCAGTACTTC. Its translation is CASSQGGQAKNIQYF.